This TCR beta chain was identified during a study of Ad26.COV2.S vaccination and SARS-CoV-2 variants. Study-level background: In the study, Ad26.COV2.S was injected intramuscularly once, or twice 56 days apart.

Treatment noted: around 19 received Ad26.COV2.S at low or high dose, single or two shots; roughly five received placebo; per-sample allocation not given. Sampling was done on day 63 after the first vaccine or placebo injection. Sequenced by immunoSEQ multiplex PCR; TCRdb stores in-frame clones only, minus some. The repertoire holds about 420,000 clones, with roughly 88% as singletons. The CDR3 covers 13 residues. Deletions cut 2 bases from V and 0 bases from J, with 5 bases between. The germline CDR1 and CDR2 sequences are SGDLS and YYNGEE. The chain links TRBV9 to TRBJ1-1; D remains ambiguous. The sample consisted of peripheral blood, taken in a trial of Ad26.COV2.S vaccine versus placebo. This clonotype was sampled from a person between 18 and 60 years old who received the Ad26.COV2.S COVID-19 vaccine or a placebo. The CDR3 protein is CASSVTVNTEAFF. The DNA of the CDR3 is TGTGCCAGCAGCGTTACTGTGAACACTGAAGCTTTCTTT.